Presented here are 32 T cell receptor beta chains from one specimen sequenced in a study of T cell clonality in common variable immunodeficiency. Sequencing was performed with immunoSEQ multiplex PCR; in TCRdb, only in-frame clones are kept and a portion is missing. The data show about 23,000 clones, with none appearing a single time. Study-wide points: Common variable immunodeficiency TCR beta sequences reportedly had fewer deletions and N-nucleotide insertions.

No antigen has been identified for these receptors. Sequenced input: peripheral blood mononuclear cells. The receptors stem from a human donor with common variable immunodeficiency.

By sample fraction, this clone is medium-sized. The read comes to an end 3 residues before the CDR3 does, leaving the germline J gene to fill in the end. The chain recombines TRBV7-2 with TRBJ2-7; possibly TRBD2 for D (5 bases). The germline V gene has CDR1 SGHTA and CDR2 FQGNSA. V lost 4 bases and J lost 5, with 15 bases in between. The CDR3 loop spans 14 amino acids. CDR3 DNA (partial): TGTGCCAGCAGCTCTCTAGCCATGGCAAACGAG. Protein sequence: CASSSLAMANE. The whole CDR3 sequence is CASSSLAMANEQYF.

This clone was counted only a few times. The CDR3 region is CAWTIAGGSYEQYF. CDR3 DNA, as far as it was read: TGTGCCTGGACGATAGCGGGTGGCTCCTACGAG. The genes are TRBV30 and TRBJ2-7; TRBD2 matches 7 bases. The read gets to within 3 residues of the CDR3 end, and the germline J gene fills in the rest. V trimming: 4 bases; J trimming: 0 bases; junction bases outside the gene matches: 6. Germline CDR1 GTSNPN, CDR2 SVGIG (reference sequence). The CDR3 extends over 14 amino acids.

By proportion, this clone is medium-sized. The read comes to an end 3 residues before the CDR3 does, leaving the germline J gene to fill in the end. The chain joins TRBV2 to TRBJ2-7; D perhaps matches TRBD1 (5 bases). The V gene lost 4 bases and the J gene lost 6 bases, with 13 bases spanning the gap. Germline CDR1 is SNHLY and CDR2 is FYNNEI. CDR3 length: 13 residues. Partial CDR3 DNA: TGTGCCAGCAGTGTAGGGGCTCGGGTCGAG. This codes for CASSVGARVE. The complete CDR3 reads CASSVGARVEQYF.

This clone was counted a few times. The missing CDR3 end, 3 residues past where the read stops, is filled in from the germline J gene. V and J are TRBV19 and TRBJ2-3; D is unresolved. The length of the CDR3 is 13 residues. With 5 bases removed from V and 6 bases from J, the gap between germline ends came to 12 bases. Germline V gives CDR1 LNHDA, CDR2 SQIVND (reference sequence). The covered CDR3 bases are TGTGCCAGTAGTGTCGGGTTGGAGGATACG. Its translation is CASSVGLEDT. The full CDR3 is CASSVGLEDTQYF.

This clone was seen repeatedly, ten times or more. The read stops 3 residues short of the end of the CDR3; the missing end is completed from the germline J gene. V and J are TRBV28 and TRBJ2-5, with TRBD2 as a possible D gene (5 bases). Germline V CDR1 and CDR2: MDHEN, SYDVKM. The CDR3 sequence is 13 residues long. V was clipped by 6 bases and J by 2 bases, with 10 bases between them. CDR3 DNA, as far as it was read: TGTGCCAGCAGGAAACCGGGGCAAGAGACC. Amino acid sequence: CASRKPGQET. The full CDR3 protein is CASRKPGQETQYF. The full variable domain, its missing parts supplied by reference TRBV28 and TRBJ2-5, is DVKVTQSSRYLVKRTGEKVFLECVQDMDHENMFWYRQDPGLGLRLIYFSYDVKMKEKGDIPEGYSVSREKKERFSLILESASTNQTSMYLCASRKPGQETQYFGPGTRLLVL.

Comment on this clone: The CDR3 goes on 3 residues after the read ends, and that part is filled in from the germline J gene. The chain employs TRBV11-2 and TRBJ1-2; TRBD1 is a possible D gene (5 bases). Germline-derived CDR1 and CDR2 are SGHAT and FQNNGV. The CDR3 is 11 residues long. The CDR3 reads CASSFGQGYTF. The sequenced CDR3 bases are TGTGCCAGCAGCTTCGGACAAGGC.

This clone was detected a few times. Sequencing ends 3 residues short of the CDR3 end; the germline J gene provides the rest. The chain is built from TRBV2 and TRBJ1-5; TRBD1 is a possible D gene (6 bases). V lost 0 bases and J 6 bases, leaving 12 bases between the germline ends. This CDR3 has 15 amino acids. Germline CDR1 reads SNHLY; CDR2 reads FYNNEI. CDR3 sequence: CASSEARGFGQPQHF. CDR3 DNA, as far as it was read: TGTGCCAGCAGTGAAGCGAGGGGGTTCGGTCAGCCC.

This clone was seen ten or more times. The read gets to within 3 residues of the CDR3 end, and the germline J gene fills in the rest. This chain links TRBV18 with TRBJ2-3, with D unclear. Germline CDR1 and CDR2: KGHSH and LQKENI. The V end was cut by 0 bases, the J end by 5 bases, with 9 bases between. The CDR3 contains 14 residues. Partial CDR3 DNA: TGTGCCAGCTCACCACCAAATGTCGGAGATACG. Protein product: CASSPPNVGDT. The whole CDR3 sequence reads CASSPPNVGDTQYF. Variable domain in full (rest from reference TRBV18 and TRBJ2-3): NAGVMQNPRHLVRRRGQEARLRCSPMKGHSHVYWYRQLPEEGLKFMVYLQKENIIDESGMPKERFSAEFPKEGPSILRIQQVVRGDSAAYFCASSPPNVGDTQYFGPGTRLTVL.

This clone was detected a few times. With the read ending 3 residues before the CDR3 end, the germline J gene is used to fill in that end. The chain joins TRBV2 to TRBJ2-3; D perhaps matches TRBD2 (6 bases). CDR3 length: 15 amino acids. CDR1 is SNHLY and CDR2 is FYNNEI in the germline V gene. V was trimmed by 4 bases and J by 2 bases, leaving 13 bases between them. The CDR3 DNA, read in part, is TGTGCCAGCAGTGCTGGGGGGTTGGCCACAGATACG. Residues: CASSAGGLATDT. In full, the CDR3 reads CASSAGGLATDTQYF. The whole variable domain, remainder taken from reference TRBV2 and TRBJ2-3, is EPEVTQTPSHQVTQMGQEVILRCVPISNHLYFYWYRQILGQKVEFLVSFYNNEISEKSEIFDDQFSVERPDGSNFTLKIRSTKLEDSAMYFCASSAGGLATDTQYFGPGTRLTVL.

This clone was picked up many times. Read data end 3 residues before the CDR3 end; the end is taken from the germline J gene. V gene TRBV18 combines with J gene TRBJ2-3; TRBD1 agrees at 8 bases. The trim removed 4 bases at V and 2 bases at J, leaving 5 bases unmatched. The germline gives CDR1 KGHSH, CDR2 LQKENI. This CDR3 has 15 residues. The CDR3 reads CASSLRQGHTDTQYF. The part of the CDR3 DNA that was read is TGTGCCAGCTCACTCCGACAGGGGCACACAGATACG.

This clone was recorded a few times. The read falls 3 residues short of the CDR3 end, and the missing part is taken from the germline J gene. The V gene is TRBV2, the J gene TRBJ2-3; no firm D call. Per germline, CDR1 SNHLY and CDR2 FYNNEI. This CDR3 is 13 amino acids long. V lost 6 bases to trimming and J lost 2 bases, with 9 bases between them. The CDR3 bases that were read are TGTGCCAGCAGACCGCGGATCACAGATACG. Amino acid sequence: CASRPRITDT. The entire CDR3 is CASRPRITDTQYF.

The table lists this clone with a few counts. The read ends 3 residues shy of where the CDR3 ends; the end is completed using the germline J gene. V is TRBV7-3 and J is TRBJ1-3, with D unresolved. CDR3 size: 14 residues. CDR1 and CDR2 from the germline V gene are SGHTA and FQGTGA. Trimming removed 10 bases at V and 1 base at J, with 14 bases between. The CDR3 DNA, read in part, is TGTGCCACTTGCTGGGCTCAATCTGGAAACACC. Protein product: CATCWAQSGNT. The entire CDR3 protein reads CATCWAQSGNTIYF.

On this clone itself: From the germline J gene comes the end of the CDR3, since the read stops 3 residues before it. This chain links TRBV19 with TRBJ1-5; TRBD1 matches at 7 bases. The germline CDR1 and CDR2 sequences are LNHDA and SQIVND (reference sequence). The V gene end was trimmed by 7 bases and the J gene end by 4 bases; junction bases not matched to a gene: 4. The CDR3 loop spans 13 amino acids. The sequenced part of the CDR3 DNA is TGTGCCAGTAACTTGGACAGGAATCAGCCC. This translates into CASNLDRNQP. The full CDR3 sequence reads CASNLDRNQPQHF.

This clone was seen at least ten times. The read finishes 3 residues shy of the CDR3 end, and the germline J gene is used to complete it. The J gene is TRBJ2-3, the V gene TRBV6-1, with D uncertain. Germline CDR1 is MNHNS and CDR2 is SASEGT. Trimming took off 4 bases at V and 5 bases at J, with 10 bases between the two ends. The CDR3 totals 13 residues. Here the CDR3 reads CASSVPQRDTQYF. The CDR3 DNA, read in part, is TGTGCCAGCAGTGTTCCACAGAGAGATACG.

In regard to this clone: The missing CDR3 end, 3 residues past where the read stops, is filled in from the germline J gene. The gene calls are TRBV10-3 and TRBJ2-7; 7 bases are a match to TRBD1. V lost 3 bases, J lost 2 bases, and 4 bases stayed unmatched. The germline gives CDR1 ENHRY, CDR2 SYGVKD. This CDR3 spans 14 amino acids. CDR3 region: CAISDEDRTYEQYF. CDR3 DNA, as far as it was read: TGTGCCATCAGTGATGAGGACAGGACCTACGAG.

Only a few counts were recorded for this clone. Read coverage stops 3 residues before the CDR3 terminus; the germline J gene supplies the remainder. This chain uses TRBV20-1 with TRBJ2-7, with D maybe TRBD1 (5 bases). The CDR3 extends over 11 amino acids. V gave up 6 bases and J gave up 3 bases, with 9 bases separating them. CDR1 and CDR2 (germline): DFQATT, SNEGSKA (reference sequence). The CDR3 is CSAAQGYEQYF. Partial CDR3 DNA: TGCAGTGCCGCCCAGGGCTACGAG.

As concerns this clone: The sequence runs out 3 residues before the end of the CDR3; the remainder is reconstructed from the germline J gene. This chain joins TRBV6-1 and TRBJ2-3; 8 nucleotides align to TRBD1. Germline lookup yields CDR1 MNHNS and CDR2 SASEGT. The CDR3 has 15 residues. V gave up 1 base and J gave up 2 bases; unmatched junction bases: 2. The CDR3 DNA, read in part, is TGTGCCAGCAGTGAAGGGACAGGGCACACAGATACG. Amino acid sequence: CASSEGTGHTDT. The CDR3 reads in full as CASSEGTGHTDTQYF.

A word on this clone: The read stops 3 residues short of the end of the CDR3; the missing end is completed from the germline J gene. This chain links TRBV11-3 with TRBJ2-1; TRBD1 might be the D (5 bases). Trimming left V 5 bases short and J 9 bases short, with 8 bases between. The germline V gene has CDR1 SGHNT and CDR2 YENEEA. This CDR3 is 11 amino acids long. Partial CDR3 DNA: TGTGCCAGCAGCAGGGGTCGTGAG. Its protein product is CASSRGRE. The full CDR3 sequence reads CASSRGREQFF.

This clone has a handful of counts. The sequenced fragment ends 3 residues before the CDR3 boundary, so the rest is inferred from the germline J gene. This rearrangement joins TRBV19 to TRBJ1-1; no firm D call. Trimming pared 4 bases from V and 0 bases from J, leaving 6 bases between. This CDR3 is 13 amino acids long. The V gene's germline CDR1 is LNHDA and CDR2 SQIVND (reference sequence). CDR3: CASSRTMNTEAFF. CDR3 DNA (partial): TGTGCCAGTAGTAGAACTATGAACACTGAA.

This clone has a handful of counts. Sequencing ends 3 residues short of the CDR3 end; the germline J gene provides the rest. V usage is TRBV5-6 and J usage is TRBJ2-7; D is possibly TRBD1 (6 bases). Trimming cost V 5 bases and J 6 bases, with 15 bases left between them. This CDR3 contains 13 residues. CDR1 is SGHDT and CDR2 is YYEEEE in the germline V gene. The CDR3 protein is CASSPRQVSEQYF. Partial CDR3 DNA: TGTGCCAGCAGTCCGAGACAGGTCTCCGAG.

This clone occurred a few times. The read is 3 residues too short to cover the CDR3 end, so that end is filled in from the germline J gene. This chain joins TRBV20-1 and TRBJ2-7; 7 nucleotides line up with TRBD2. The J segment lost 2 bases and the V segment lost 6 bases, leaving 10 bases of the junction unmatched. Looked up from germline, CDR1 is DFQATT and CDR2 is SNEGSKA (reference sequence). This CDR3 is built from 14 residues. CDR3 amino acids: CSAGGEGATYEQYF. The sequenced CDR3 bases are TGCAGTGCGGGGGGGGAAGGGGCGACCTACGAG.

About this clone itself: The read falls 3 residues short of the CDR3 end, and the missing part is taken from the germline J gene. This chain connects TRBV7-6 to TRBJ2-1, with 7 bases lining up with TRBD2. The germline CDR1 and CDR2 sequences are SGHVS and FNYEAQ. This CDR3 spans 14 amino acids. V lost 3 bases and J lost 8; bases outside the gene matches: 7. The sequenced part of the CDR3 DNA is TGTGCCAGCAGCTTCAGCGGGATTAGCGATGAG. It yields the protein CASSFSGISDE. The full CDR3 protein is CASSFSGISDEQFF.

In this sample, this clone turned up a few times. The read stops 3 residues short of the end of the CDR3; the missing end is completed from the germline J gene. The genes are TRBV7-2 and TRBJ1-3; D gene unclear. There are 12 residues in the CDR3. Trimming shortened V by 5 bases and J by 4 bases, and 6 bases separated the two germline ends. The germline V gene encodes CDR1 SGHTA and CDR2 FQGNSA. The CDR3 region is CASSPSGNTIYF. The CDR3 bases that were read are TGTGCCAGCAGCCCTAGCGGAAACACC. Using reference TRBV7-2 and TRBJ1-3 for the parts outside the CDR3, the full variable domain is GAGVSQSPSNKVTEKGKDVELRCDPISGHTALYWYRQSLGQGLEFLIYFQGNSAPDKSGLPSDRFSAERTGGSVSTLTIQRTQQEDSAVYLCASSPSGNTIYFGEGSWLTVV.

This clone was seen ten or more times. The read stops 3 residues short of the end of the CDR3; the missing end is completed from the germline J gene. V is TRBV6-2 or TRBV6-3 and J is TRBJ2-7; 10 nucleotides align to TRBD1. V lost 6 bases and J lost 6; bases outside the gene matches: 8. The germline CDR1 and CDR2 sequences are MNHEY and SVGEGT. The CDR3 length is 14 residues. CDR3 bases read: TGTGCCAGCAGCGTCGGAAGGACAGGGGGCGAG. It encodes CASSVGRTGGE. The full CDR3 protein reads CASSVGRTGGEQYF.

To note about this clone: The read terminates 3 residues before the CDR3 end, so the remaining end is supplied by the germline J gene. This chain links TRBV18 with TRBJ2-7; 10 positions match TRBD1. The CDR3 runs to 14 residues. Germline lookup yields CDR1 KGHSH and CDR2 LQKENI. V shed 5 bases, J shed 6 bases, and the junction held 7 bases outside the gene matches. The CDR3 region is CASSSGQGVGEQYF. CDR3 DNA, as far as it was read: TGTGCCAGCTCATCTGGACAGGGGGTGGGCGAG.

This clone was recorded at least ten times. The read stops 3 residues short of the end of the CDR3; the missing end is completed from the germline J gene. V is TRBV29-1 and J is TRBJ2-7; D is possibly TRBD2 (5 bases). V was shortened by 7 bases and J by 2 bases, with 12 bases between the two germline ends. The V gene's germline CDR1 is SQVTM and CDR2 ANQGSEA. The CDR3 extends over 12 amino acids. CDR3 DNA (partial): TGCAGCGCTGGAGGACTGACCTACGAG. This codes for CSAGGLTYE. The CDR3 reads in full as CSAGGLTYEQYF.

This clone occurred a few times. The CDR3 end is not reached by the read, which stops 3 residues before it; the germline J gene fills it in. This rearrangement joins TRBV11-2 to TRBJ2-1, with 8 bases identical to TRBD2. V gave up 5 bases and J gave up 5 bases; unmatched junction bases: 5. The CDR3 runs 14 residues. Per germline, CDR1 SGHAT and CDR2 FQNNGV. CDR3 DNA, as far as it was read: TGTGCCAGCAGCGGTAGCGGGATTAACAATGAG. It specifies CASSGSGINNE. The complete CDR3 reads CASSGSGINNEQFF.

This clone has a handful of counts. The read terminates 3 residues before the CDR3 end, so the remaining end is supplied by the germline J gene. The chain recombines TRBV7-8 with TRBJ2-5; tentatively, D is TRBD1 (5 bases). Germline-derived CDR1 and CDR2 are SGHVS and FQNEAQ. The CDR3 covers 14 residues. V was cut by 1 base and J by 0 bases, with 6 bases left in between. The CDR3: CASSLGQHQETQYF. CDR3 bases read: TGTGCCAGCAGCTTAGGACAGCACCAAGAGACC.

This clone was observed at least ten times. The sequence runs out 3 residues before the end of the CDR3; the remainder is reconstructed from the germline J gene. This chain joins TRBV18 and TRBJ2-7, with 8 bases that match TRBD1. J gave up 4 bases and V 1 base, and 6 bases lay outside the gene matches. In germline, CDR1 is KGHSH, CDR2 LQKENI. The length of the CDR3 is 15 residues. CDR3 bases read: TGTGCCAGCTCACCACAGGCAGGGGGCGCGTACGAG. As protein: CASSPQAGGAYE. The full-length CDR3 reads as CASSPQAGGAYEQYF.

This clone was picked up many times. The read comes to an end 3 residues before the CDR3 does, leaving the germline J gene to fill in the end. The rearrangement joins TRBV5-1 to TRBJ2-3, with D tentatively TRBD1 (6 bases). Germline CDR1 SGHRS, CDR2 YFSETQ. The CDR3 has 15 amino acids. Trimming pared 4 bases from V and 1 base from J, leaving 13 bases between. The CDR3: CASSQAGAGTDTQYF. The CDR3 bases that were read are TGCGCCAGCAGCCAGGCAGGGGCAGGCACAGATACG.

Concerning this clone itself: Sequencing ends 3 residues short of the CDR3 end; the germline J gene provides the rest. The chain employs TRBV20-1 and TRBJ2-7, with 9 bases matching TRBD1. There are 13 residues in the CDR3. V was pared by 6 bases and J by 2 bases, with 5 bases of the junction left unmatched. Germline CDR1 DFQATT, CDR2 SNEGSKA (reference sequence). The CDR3 sequence is CSASGQGTYEQYF. The part of the CDR3 DNA that was read is TGCAGTGCCTCGGGACAGGGTACCTACGAG.

This clone was seen a few times. Incomplete CDR3 DNA: TGTGCCAGCAGCCCGGGCGGGGGGATTCGCAATCAGCCC. This encodes CASSPGGGIRNQP. The full-length CDR3 reads as CASSPGGGIRNQPQHF. The chain uses TRBV7-8 and TRBJ1-5; D might be TRBD1 (5 bases). The read falls 3 residues short of the CDR3 end, and the missing part is taken from the germline J gene. V was shortened by 5 bases and J by 2 bases, with 16 bases between the two germline ends. There are 16 residues in the CDR3. Germline V lookup: CDR1 SGHVS, CDR2 FQNEAQ.